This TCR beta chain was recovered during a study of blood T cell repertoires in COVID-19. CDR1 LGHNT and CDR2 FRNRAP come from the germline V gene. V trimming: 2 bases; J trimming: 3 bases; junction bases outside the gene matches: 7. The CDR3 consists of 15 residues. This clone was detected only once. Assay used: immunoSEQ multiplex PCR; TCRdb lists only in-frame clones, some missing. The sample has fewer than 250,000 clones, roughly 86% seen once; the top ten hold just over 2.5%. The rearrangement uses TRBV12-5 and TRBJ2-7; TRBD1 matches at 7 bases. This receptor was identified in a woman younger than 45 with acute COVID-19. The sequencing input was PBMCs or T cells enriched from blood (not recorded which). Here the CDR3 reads CASGLRWDSLYEQYF. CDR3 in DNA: TGTGCTAGTGGTTTGAGATGGGACAGCCTCTACGAGCAGTACTTC.